This is a list of T cell receptor beta chains from one sample in a study of T cell responses to AZD1222 COVID-19 vaccine. Measured with immunoSEQ multiplex PCR; TCRdb has only the in-frame clones, and not every one. The sample has 20,000 to 30,000 clones; about nine tenths are singletons. The sequences come from peripheral blood, collected 28 days after the second AZD1222 dose. The receptor source for this set is an adult who received the AZD1222 COVID-19 vaccine. The CDR3 runs from the conserved cysteine through the conserved F or W. Fields, in order: J gene, D gene, V gene, clone size, CDR3 protein, CDR3 DNA. A D gene is named only where the DNA matches it firmly. The size entry is marked missing in some rows and otherwise reads once, few, many or a size class.

TRBJ2-1 TRBD2 TRBV4-1 once CASSQDVAGASEQFF TGCGCCAGCAGCCAAGATGTAGCGGGAGCGAGTGAGCAGTTCTTC
TRBJ2-7 . TRBV12-3/TRBV12-4 . CASSRRSYEQYF TGTGCCAGCAGCCGACGCTCCTACGAGCAGTACTTC
TRBJ1-1 TRBD1 TRBV19 . CASSIGDRNTEAFF TGTGCCAGTAGTATAGGGGACAGAAACACTGAAGCTTTCTTT
TRBJ2-1 . TRBV3-1/TRBV3-2 . CASRPGTAGFGEQFF TGTGCCAGCAGGCCCGGGACGGCGGGATTCGGTGAGCAGTTCTTC
TRBJ1-2 . TRBV2 . CASSERGVGYTF TGTGCCAGCAGTGAGAGGGGCGTTGGCTACACCTTC
TRBJ2-7 . TRBV2 . CASSEARYEQYF TGTGCCAGCAGTGAAGCGCGGTACGAGCAGTACTTC
TRBJ1-2 . TRBV7-9 . CASSFVQGSGYTF TGTGCCAGCAGCTTTGTTCAGGGCTCTGGCTACACCTTC
TRBJ1-1 . TRBV9 . CASSGTAMNTEAFF TGTGCCAGCAGCGGGACAGCTATGAACACTGAAGCTTTCTTT
TRBJ2-7 . TRBV20-1 . CSAGSGYEQYF TGCAGTGCAGGGAGCGGCTACGAGCAGTACTTC
TRBJ2-3 TRBD2 TRBV7-2 . CASSLARKLAGARTDTQYF TGTGCCAGCAGCTTAGCGCGAAAGTTAGCGGGAGCGAGGACAGATACGCAGTATTTT
TRBJ2-3 TRBD2 TRBV9 . CASSVEVAGSGTDTQYF TGTGCCAGCAGCGTAGAGGTAGCGGGATCGGGCACAGATACGCAGTATTTT
TRBJ1-6 . TRBV7-9 . CASSLLVGRARMGSPLHF TGTGCCAGCAGCTTATTGGTAGGACGGGCTCGGATGGGGTCACCCCTCCACTTT
TRBJ2-7 . TRBV4-1 . CASSQALGYEQYF TGCGCCAGCAGCCAAGCGTTGGGCTACGAGCAGTACTTC
TRBJ1-1 TRBD1 TRBV18 . CASSPDRANTEAFF TGTGCCAGCTCACCGGACAGGGCCAACACTGAAGCTTTCTTT
TRBJ2-7 TRBD1 TRBV28 . CASSGGQGSYEQYF TGTGCCAGCAGTGGGGGACAGGGATCCTACGAGCAGTACTTC
TRBJ1-1 . TRBV11-2 . CASSSQMNTEAFF TGTGCCAGCAGCTCGCAGATGAACACTGAAGCTTTCTTT
TRBJ2-1 TRBD1 TRBV19 . CASSIETGFGFNEQFF TGTGCCAGTAGTATCGAGACAGGGTTCGGATTTAATGAGCAGTTCTTC
TRBJ1-1 TRBD1 TRBV3-1/TRBV3-2 . CASSGQGATTEAFF TGTGCCAGCAGCGGACAGGGGGCGACCACTGAAGCTTTCTTT
TRBJ2-7 TRBD2 TRBV3-1/TRBV3-2 few CASGLAGGLAYEQYF TGTGCCAGTGGACTAGCGGGAGGGCTGGCCTACGAGCAGTACTTC
TRBJ2-7 TRBD1 TRBV7-2 . CASSLSGTGTFYEQYF TGTGCCAGCAGCTTATCCGGGACAGGGACGTTCTACGAGCAGTACTTC
TRBJ1-2 . TRBV6-5 . CAIWGDNYGYTF TGTGCCATCTGGGGGGATAACTATGGCTACACCTTC
TRBJ2-5 . TRBV7-3 . CASSLSRTETQYF TGTGCCAGCAGCTTAAGCAGGACGGAGACCCAGTACTTC
TRBJ2-7 . TRBV3-1/TRBV3-2 . CASSRSPDLRYEQYF TGTGCCAGCAGCCGCTCCCCGGACCTTCGGTACGAGCAGTACTTC
TRBJ2-4 TRBD2 TRBV2 . CASSIGAGGLKNIQYF TGTGCCAGCAGTATTGGAGCGGGAGGACTTAAAAACATTCAGTACTTC
TRBJ2-7 TRBD2 TRBV14 . CASSPTSTYEQYF TGTGCCAGCAGCCCGACTAGCACCTACGAGCAGTACTTC
TRBJ2-1 . TRBV24-1 . CATRATQGRDNEQFF TGTGCCACCAGAGCAACGCAGGGTAGGGACAATGAGCAGTTCTTC
TRBJ2-7 . TRBV10-3 . CAISEPPRGAGEQYF TGTGCCATCAGTGAGCCCCCTCGGGGCGCGGGGGAGCAGTACTTC
TRBJ1-2 TRBD1 TRBV9 . CASSTSGTGDYGYTF TGTGCCAGCAGCACTTCGGGGACAGGGGACTATGGCTACACCTTC
TRBJ1-5 . TRBV28 . CASSSRPNQPQHF TGTGCCAGCAGTTCCCGGCCCAATCAGCCCCAGCATTTT
TRBJ1-5 . TRBV28 few CASSPGEQFTEPQHF TGTGCCAGCAGTCCTGGGGAACAGTTTACGGAGCCCCAGCATTTT
TRBJ2-2 TRBD1 TRBV7-2 . CASSLRQGPNTGELFF TGTGCCAGCAGCTTACGACAGGGACCGAACACCGGGGAGCTGTTTTTT
TRBJ2-7 TRBD2 TRBV6-4 . CASSVASGMMKEQYF TGTGCCAGCAGTGTAGCGAGCGGGATGATGAAAGAGCAGTACTTC
TRBJ2-3 TRBD1 TRBV19 . CASSRYNLQGRYTDTQYF TGTGCCAGTAGTAGGTACAACTTACAGGGGAGATACACAGATACGCAGTATTTT
TRBJ1-5 . TRBV2 . CASTTGSNQPQHF TGTGCCAGCACGACAGGAAGCAATCAGCCCCAGCATTTT
TRBJ2-4 TRBD2 TRBV29-1 . CSVCLLRETGDIQYF TGCAGCGTTTGCCTTTTGCGGGAGACGGGGGACATTCAGTACTTC
TRBJ2-7 . TRBV18 . CASSPDFYEQYF TGTGCCAGCTCACCCGATTTCTACGAGCAGTACTTC
TRBJ2-1 TRBD1 TRBV28 once CASSTPGTGGGYEQFF TGTGCCAGCAGCACACCCGGGACAGGGGGAGGGTATGAGCAGTTCTTC
TRBJ1-2 . TRBV6-6 once CASSYSMVLLDGYTF TGTGCCAGCAGTTACTCGATGGTACTATTGGATGGCTACACCTTC
TRBJ1-5 . TRBV28 . CASSFRGAGNQPQHF TGTGCCAGCAGTTTTCGGGGGGCCGGCAATCAGCCCCAGCATTTT
TRBJ1-6 . TRBV2 . CASRVLTDNSPLHF TGTGCCAGTCGGGTCTTGACGGATAATTCACCCCTCCACTTT